A single sample is the source of the 30 T cell receptor beta chains below, sequenced in a study of T-cell reconstitution after alpha-beta-depleted transplantation in children. Unique molecular identifiers were built into the TCRbeta library. TCRdb called the PCR reads again in MiXCR, with one record for every CDR3 protein. The sample consists of 450,000 to 600,000 distinct CDR3 sequences, about a sixth of them appearing once. The source was PBMCs from the stem cell graft donor, collected from the stem cell graft. The receptors here all came from a human donor who donated a stem cell graft to a child with acute lymphoblastic leukemia.

This clonotype has a count of ten or more. The rearrangement joins TRBV29-1 to TRBJ1-1; D gene ambiguous. The CDR3 is made up of 12 amino acids. CDR1 is SQVTM, CDR2 ANQGSEA, per germline. V was pared by 3 bases and J by 5 bases, with 10 bases between. CDR3 residues: CSVDQPKTEAFF. CDR3 coding DNA: TGCAGCGTTGACCAGCCTAAGACTGAAGCTTTCTTT.

In its sample, this clonotype was seen many times. V is TRBV19 and J is TRBJ2-2, with 7 bases lining up with TRBD1. V lost 7 bases, J lost 5 bases, and 7 bases stayed unmatched. CDR1 and CDR2 from the germline V gene are LNHDA and SQIVND (reference sequence). The CDR3 runs to 14 residues. The CDR3 loop is CASTQGQLTGELFF. CDR3 DNA: TGTGCCAGTACCCAGGGACAGTTAACCGGGGAGCTGTTTTTT.

This clonotype was picked up a small number of times. The chain combines TRBV5-1 with TRBJ2-2, with unresolved D. Germline V gene sequence: CDR1 SGHRS, CDR2 YFSETQ. There are 13 residues in the CDR3. Trimming stripped 3 bases from V and 8 bases from J, with 11 bases between. Written as DNA, the CDR3 is TGCGCCAGCAGCTCGGACGCCAAGGGGGAGCTGTTTTTT. Its protein is CASSSDAKGELFF.

The gene calls are TRBV29-1 and TRBJ1-1; D gene uncertain. V was shortened by 8 bases and J by 6 bases, with 7 bases between the two germline ends. The CDR3 is 9 amino acids. Germline CDR1 reads SQVTM; CDR2 reads ANQGSEA. The CDR3 region has the DNA TGCAGCAGTCTGCCTGAAGCTTTCTTT. Translation gives CSSLPEAFF.

The chain employs TRBV29-1 and TRBJ2-1, with D uncertain. The CDR3 spans 11 residues. Germline CDR1 SQVTM, CDR2 ANQGSEA. The V gene lost 8 bases and the J gene lost 0 bases, with 5 bases spanning the gap. CDR3 bases: TGCAGCATCCTCTCCTACAATGAGCAGTTCTTC. This sequence encodes CSILSYNEQFF.

The chain links TRBV20-1 to TRBJ2-7, with D maybe TRBD2 (7 bases). Trimming removed 3 bases from V and 1 base from J, with 16 bases in between. The CDR3 sequence is 15 residues long. Germline CDR1 reads DFQATT; CDR2 reads SNEGSKA (reference sequence). The CDR3 sequence: CSASEQGGGSYEQYF. CDR3 coding DNA: TGCAGTGCTAGTGAACAGGGAGGGGGGTCCTACGAGCAGTACTTC.

This clonotype was counted a few times. The chain is built from TRBV9 and TRBJ2-1, with 7 positions matching TRBD1. The CDR3 extends over 14 amino acids. CDR1 SGDLS and CDR2 YYNGEE come from the germline V gene. After removal of 3 bases from V and 8 bases from J, the junction contained 8 bases not matched to a gene. The DNA for the CDR3 is TGTGCCAGCAGCGCCGCCGACAGGGCAGATGAGCAGTTCTTC. Translation gives CASSAADRADEQFF.

CDR3 in DNA: TGCAGTGCTCGAGCCCAGGGGGGGCACAATGAGCAGTTCTTC. Translated: CSARAQGGHNEQFF. The chain uses TRBV20-1 and TRBJ2-1, with D perhaps matching TRBD1 or TRBD2 (7 bases each). Trimming stripped 5 bases from V and 5 bases from J, with 16 bases between. Germline loops: CDR1 DFQATT, CDR2 SNEGSKA (reference sequence). This CDR3 contains 14 residues.

The rearrangement links TRBV5-1 to TRBJ2-2, with a weak D call TRBD2 (5 bases). The CDR3 length is 16 residues. Trimming shortened V by 4 bases and J by 0 bases, and 13 bases separated the two germline ends. Germline assignment: CDR1 SGHRS and CDR2 YFSETQ. The CDR3 nucleotides read TGCGCCAGCAGCCGATACCGGACTTCGAACACCGGGGAGCTGTTTTTT. Translated, it gives CASSRYRTSNTGELFF.

The sample holds a few counts of this clonotype. CDR3 coding DNA: TGCGCCAGCAGCTTGGGGACCGGACAATCTCTTGAAAAACTGTTTTTT. Amino acid sequence: CASSLGTGQSLEKLFF. J is TRBJ1-4 and V is TRBV5-1, with a weak D call TRBD1 (5 bases). CDR3 length: 16 amino acids. Germline CDR1 and CDR2: SGHRS and YFSETQ. V lost 0 bases to trimming and J lost 7 bases, with 16 bases between them.

This chain connects TRBV4-1 to TRBJ2-1, with 9 bases matching TRBD2. The CDR3 is 17 amino acids. V dropped 2 bases and J dropped 5; count of bases not matched to a gene: 10. Looked up from germline, CDR1 is MGHRA and CDR2 is YSYEKL. The CDR3 sequence is CASSQPPGVAGDNEQFF. CDR3 coding DNA: TGCGCCAGCAGCCAACCTCCCGGGGTAGCGGGAGACAATGAGCAGTTCTTC.

This clonotype came up a few times. This chain links TRBV27 with TRBJ2-2, with 7 bases lining up with TRBD2. The germline V gene encodes CDR1 MNHEY and CDR2 SMNVEV (reference sequence). The CDR3 is 15 amino acids. With V trimmed by 2 bases and J by 4 bases, 4 bases remained unmatched. CDR3 sequence reads: CASSLSGTGTGELFF. The CDR3 DNA sequence: TGTGCCAGCAGTTTAAGCGGGACGGGCACCGGGGAGCTGTTTTTT.

This clonotype was counted only a few times. The gene calls are TRBV3-1 and TRBJ1-6; D remains ambiguous. Germline V gene sequence: CDR1 LGHDT, CDR2 YNNKEL (reference sequence). The V and J ends lost 0 bases and 7 bases respectively, with 7 bases between them. The CDR3 loop spans 14 amino acids. CDR3 DNA: TGTGCCAGCAGCCAAGATTACGAGAATTCACCCCTCCACTTT. Its translation is CASSQDYENSPLHF.

The rearrangement links TRBV9 to TRBJ2-2; 12 bases match TRBD2. The CDR3 covers 20 residues. Germline lookup yields CDR1 SGDLS and CDR2 YYNGEE. Trimming took 0 bases from V and 0 from J; bases not matched to a gene: 9. The CDR3 spells CASSVGVGLAGGSNTGELFF. The CDR3, as DNA: TGTGCCAGCAGCGTAGGGGTCGGGCTAGCGGGAGGGTCGAACACCGGGGAGCTGTTTTTT. Together with reference TRBV9 and TRBJ2-2, the CDR3 gives the full variable domain: DSGVTQTPKHLITATGQRVTLRCSPRSGDLSVYWYQQSLDQGLQFLIQYYNGEERAKGNILERFSAQQFPDLHSELNLSSLELGDSALYFCASSVGVGLAGGSNTGELFFGEGSRLTVL.

The chain recombines TRBV7-3 with TRBJ2-3, with 9 bases lining up with TRBD2. The germline V gene encodes CDR1 SGHTA and CDR2 FQGTGA. This CDR3 is 19 amino acids long. Trimming removed 1 base from V and 0 bases from J; junction bases left unmatched: 11. CDR3 bases: TGTGCCAGCAGCTTAATCCCTAAAGCGGGGGGAACTAGCACAGATACGCAGTATTTT. This codes for CASSLIPKAGGTSTDTQYF.

V and J are TRBV11-2 and TRBJ2-7, with D possibly TRBD2 on 6 matching bases. CDR3 length: 16 residues. The germline CDR1 and CDR2 sequences are SGHAT and FQNNGV. V was clipped by 3 bases and J by 2 bases, with 17 bases between them. The chain's CDR3 is CASSLGPGLDAYEQYF. The CDR3 DNA sequence: TGTGCCAGCAGCTTGGGCCCGGGACTGGATGCCTACGAGCAGTACTTC.

This clonotype was detected a few times. The chain recombines TRBV5-1 with TRBJ2-3; 10 bases align to TRBD1. Germline V gene lookup returns CDR1 SGHRS and CDR2 YFSETQ. V was pared by 4 bases and J by 5 bases, with 7 bases of the junction left unmatched. This CDR3 has 15 amino acids. For the CDR3, the DNA is TGCGCCAGCAGCCTATCCGGGACAGGGGTAGATACGCAGTATTTT. Protein sequence: CASSLSGTGVDTQYF.

This clonotype has more than one count but fewer than ten. The V and J genes are TRBV12-3 or TRBV12-4 and TRBJ1-2, with TRBD1 matching 7 bases. The CDR3 consists of 13 residues. The V segment lost 5 bases and the J segment 5 bases; nucleotides outside the gene matches: 5. This chain's CDR3 is CASSSGTVYGYTF. CDR3 DNA: TGTGCCAGCAGTAGCGGGACAGTATATGGCTACACCTTC.

This clonotype was counted only a few times. This chain links TRBV7-3 with TRBJ2-7; D call uncertain. V gave up 1 base and J gave up 3 bases, with 7 bases separating them. The CDR3 covers 13 residues. Germline assignment: CDR1 SGHTA and CDR2 FQGTGA. The CDR3 DNA reads as TGTGCCAGCAGCTTAAGGCTCAACTACGAGCAGTACTTC. As protein: CASSLRLNYEQYF. Full variable domain (outside the CDR3, taken from reference TRBV7-3 and TRBJ2-7): GAGVSQTPSNKVTEKGKYVELRCDPISGHTALYWYRQSLGQGPEFLIYFQGTGAADDSGLPNDRFFAVRPEGSVSTLKIQRTERGDSAVYLCASSLRLNYEQYFGPGTRLTVT.

The genes are TRBV5-5 and TRBJ2-5, with a possible D match to TRBD2 (6 bases). Deletions cut 0 bases from V and 5 bases from J, with 14 bases between. The CDR3 sequence is 15 residues long. The germline gives CDR1 SGHKS, CDR2 YYEKEE (reference sequence). The CDR3 protein is CASSLAALALETQYF. The CDR3 DNA reads TGTGCCAGCAGCTTGGCGGCGCTAGCGCTGGAGACCCAGTACTTC.

Comments on this clonotype: Germline and junction disagree at one end, which may indicate a read error. The J gene is TRBJ2-1, the V gene TRBV7-7; 8 bases match TRBD2. Germline V CDR1 and CDR2: SSHAT, FNYEAQ (reference sequence). This CDR3 region has 15 residues. The chain's CDR3 is CASSLRLANYTEQFF. The CDR3 coding sequence is TGTGCCAGCAGCCTGAGACTAGCGAACTACACTGAGCAGTTCTTC.

V gene TRBV3-1 combines with J gene TRBJ2-1; a possible D gene is TRBD2 (5 bases). Per the germline V gene, CDR1 is LGHDT and CDR2 is YNNKEL (reference sequence). V was cut by 0 bases and J by 10 bases, with 10 bases left in between. The length of the CDR3 is 13 residues. Here the CDR3 reads CASSQDIQREQFF. Written as DNA, the CDR3 is TGTGCCAGCAGCCAAGATATCCAGCGGGAGCAGTTCTTC.

V gene TRBV6-2 or TRBV6-3 combines with J gene TRBJ2-1, with TRBD2 matching 8 bases. Germline values: CDR1 MNHEY, CDR2 SVGEGT. There are 19 residues in the CDR3. V was pared by 1 base and J by 4 bases, with 15 bases of the junction left unmatched. The CDR3 protein is CASSYFQRGSQTHYNEQFF. DNA for the CDR3: TGTGCCAGCAGTTACTTCCAGCGGGGGTCCCAAACCCATTACAATGAGCAGTTCTTC.

The chain is built from TRBV5-5 and TRBJ2-5; 9 bases are a match to TRBD2. The J segment lost 4 bases and the V segment lost 2 bases, leaving 6 bases of the junction unmatched. Germline CDR1 reads SGHKS; CDR2 reads YYEKEE (reference sequence). The CDR3 contains 15 residues. CDR3 in amino acids: CASSFSGSVGETQYF. The CDR3 DNA follows: TGTGCCAGCAGCTTTAGCGGGAGTGTCGGAGAGACCCAGTACTTC. Filled out from reference TRBV5-5 and TRBJ2-5, the complete variable domain reads DAGVTQSPTHLIKTRGQQVTLRCSPISGHKSVSWYQQVLGQGPQFIFQYYEKEERGRGNFPDRFSARQFPNYSSELNVNALLLGDSALYLCASSFSGSVGETQYFGPGTRLLVL.

The V and J genes are TRBV6-6 and TRBJ2-7; TRBD2 matches 10 bases. Germline CDR1 MNHNY, CDR2 SVGAGI (reference sequence). The CDR3 consists of 15 residues. The ends lost 6 bases at V and 6 bases at J; junction bases unmatched: 11. The CDR3 bases are TGTGCCAGCAGCCCAAGAGCGGGAGGGAACGGCGAGCAGTACTTC. Its protein product is CASSPRAGGNGEQYF.

The DNA for the CDR3 is TGCGCCAGCAGCCAAGACCCGAACAGGGGTGGCAATCAGCCCCAGCATTTT. Translating gives CASSQDPNRGGNQPQHF. The chain is built from TRBV4-1 and TRBJ1-5, with 7 bases fitting TRBD1. Germline CDR1 and CDR2: MGHRA and YSYEKL. This CDR3 spans 17 amino acids. The V segment lost 0 bases and the J segment 2 bases; nucleotides outside the gene matches: 7.

The chain employs TRBV28 and TRBJ2-7; 7 positions match TRBD2. Germline V gene data show CDR1 as MDHEN and CDR2 as SYDVKM. The CDR3 runs to 14 residues. V trimming: 7 bases; J trimming: 0 bases; junction bases outside the gene matches: 6. The CDR3, as DNA: TGTGCCAGCACGGGGGGATTAAGCTCCTACGAGCAGTACTTC. Amino acid sequence: CASTGGLSSYEQYF.

The chain is built from TRBV15 and TRBJ2-1; TRBD2 agrees at 13 bases. The CDR3 has 16 residues. Germline V gene lookup returns CDR1 LNHNV and CDR2 YYDKDF (reference sequence). The J segment lost 4 bases and the V segment lost 3 bases, leaving 3 bases of the junction unmatched. CDR3 sequence: CATSSGTSGKYNEQFF. The CDR3, as DNA: TGTGCCACCAGCAGTGGGACTAGCGGGAAGTACAATGAGCAGTTCTTC.

This clonotype was seen a single time. The V gene is TRBV2, the J gene TRBJ2-2; 16 nucleotides line up with TRBD2. The CDR3 has 18 residues. Germline CDR1 is SNHLY and CDR2 is FYNNEI. V was clipped by 6 bases and J by 5 bases; unmatched bases: 9. The CDR3 is CASRLGTSGRGRTGELFF. CDR3 sequence (DNA): TGTGCCAGCAGACTTGGGACTAGCGGGAGGGGAAGGACCGGGGAGCTGTTTTTT.

V usage is TRBV12-3 or TRBV12-4 and J usage is TRBJ2-3; 10 nucleotides match TRBD1. V shed 5 bases and J 4 bases; nucleotides not matched to a gene: 6. The CDR3 is 15 amino acids. The CDR3 protein is CASSHRDRGADTQYF. Here the CDR3 DNA reads TGTGCCAGCAGTCACCGGGACAGGGGCGCAGATACGCAGTATTTT.